The entry that follows covers one T cell receptor beta chain sequence. Its antigen target is currently unknown. Per-base qualities were not stored, and no clone one base away is much larger. The data derive from a study of Graves' ophthalmopathy and Graves' hyperthyroidism (dated by TCRdb to the late 2010s). Regarding the research as a whole: Hyperthyroidism was defined as stable when no progression to ophthalmopathy occurred within 18 months of follow-up. The study used signatures of the TCR beta repertoire to tell Graves' ophthalmopathy apart from Graves' hyperthyroidism and to predict which patients would progress to ophthalmopathy. In total, over 130 blood samples were TCR-sequenced: around 42 ophthalmopathy, approximately 80 hyperthyroidism and approximately 17 hyperthyroidism-to-ophthalmopathy patients. A discovery set of 95 to 100 patients (43 ophthalmopathy, 55 to 60 stable hyperthyroidism) was enrolled to explore V-J signatures distinguishing ophthalmopathy from hyperthyroidism. An independent validation cohort comprised 18 hyperthyroidism patients and over 15 patients who later progressed from hyperthyroidism to ophthalmopathy. In roughly 6 hyperthyroidism patients, T-cell repertoires of thyroid tissue and blood were compared. After sampling, hyperthyroidism patients received methimazole starting at 30 mg daily, and ophthalmopathy patients received high-dose intravenous methylprednisolone.

Study-wide findings and limitations: Ophthalmopathy was separated from stable hyperthyroidism by the 13-signature model with just under 90% sensitivity and less than 82% specificity in cross-validation and with 80%/75% in the test set. In validation, the model predicted ophthalmopathy progression with 55% to 71% sensitivity and 72.22% specificity; 12 predicted patients were CT-confirmed with GO in a median of about 6.2 months. Most expanded thyroid clonotypes with frequency above 0.001 were also detected in blood, suggesting blood repertoires may reflect the thyroid immune response. No statistical method was used to set the sample size in advance, and the investigators knew which group each participant was assigned to.

The hyperthyroidism patients were 18 to 65 years old and newly diagnosed, with a disease duration of less than 2 months. Patients with other autoimmune diseases, uncontrolled infections, pregnancy or lactation were excluded from the study. Clinical symptoms, serum thyroxine, TRAb, thyroid ultrasound and orbital computed tomography were used for diagnosis. Trizol reagent was used to extract the total RNA, and its quality was then checked on an Agilent 2100 Bioanalyzer. CDR1 is given as SNHLY and CDR2 as FYNNEI, both from the germline V gene. V is trimmed back by 6 bases and J by 2 bases, and the junction contains 11 bases that no gene match accounts for. The CDR3 numbers 16 residues from cysteine through phenylalanine. Only the CDR3 portion is preserved as DNA: 48 bases, with reading frame beginning at the first base. TCR beta CDR3 regions were amplified from RNA transcripts for repertoire sequencing. A first-round RT-PCR used HTBI primers with the Qiagen OneStep RT-PCR kit, followed by a second-round multiplex PCR, size selection and purification. Libraries were sequenced paired-end with 100 bp reads on an Illumina HiSeq2000. As for how the authors treated the data: Reads were processed with SOAPnuke, discarding reads with adapters, uncalled bases, mean Phred below 15, or no exact constant-primer or identifier match. COPE v1.2.5 was used to merge high-quality paired reads. Each unique nucleotide sequence was treated as a clonotype, and MiTCR v1.1 was used to align the clonotypes to the IMGT TRB V, D and J references. The analysis was limited to V-J combinations with a frequency above 0.0001, which together covered more than 99% of repertoires. For each V-J combination, a TCR clonal expansion and chaos score was defined as the ratio of F50 clonal expansion to chaos observed in the TCRdist matrix. Welch's t-statistics and random forest were used to narrow the features down to 13 V-J combinations, which were then fed into a naive Bayes classifier. The Morisita-Horn index was used to measure how similar the thyroid and blood repertoires were. TCRdb itself trimmed the public reads at Q25 with fastp, ran MiXCR and retained productive beta chains. Duplicate CDR3 protein sequences are folded into a single record with the most common DNA and genes. TCRdb, not the original authors, processed these V and J calls. This sample is represented by over a million distinct CDR3 sequences; about two fifths of them were singletons. The ten biggest clones cover around 10% of the sample.

The sequence is built from TRBV2 and TRBJ2-7, and 9 junction bases match TRBD2. This clonotype was sampled from an adult man with Graves' hyperthyroidism. Material for sequencing was peripheral blood or thyroid tissue (not recorded which). The sequenced DNA: TGTGCCAGCAGCGACGCCTTAGCGGGAGTCCCCTACGAGCAGTACTTC. It encodes CASSDALAGVPYEQYF.